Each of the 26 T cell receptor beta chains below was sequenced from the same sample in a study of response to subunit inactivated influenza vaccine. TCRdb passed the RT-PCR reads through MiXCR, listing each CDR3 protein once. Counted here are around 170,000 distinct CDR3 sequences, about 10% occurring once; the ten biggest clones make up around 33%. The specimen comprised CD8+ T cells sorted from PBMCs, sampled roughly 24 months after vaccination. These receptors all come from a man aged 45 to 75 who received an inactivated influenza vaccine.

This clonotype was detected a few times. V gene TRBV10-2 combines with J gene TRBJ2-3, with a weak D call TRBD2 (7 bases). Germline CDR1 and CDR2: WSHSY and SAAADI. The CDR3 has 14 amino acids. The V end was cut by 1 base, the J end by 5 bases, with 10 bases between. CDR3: CASSEWGGQDTQYF. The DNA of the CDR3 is TGCGCCAGCAGTGAGTGGGGGGGCCAAGATACGCAGTATTTT.

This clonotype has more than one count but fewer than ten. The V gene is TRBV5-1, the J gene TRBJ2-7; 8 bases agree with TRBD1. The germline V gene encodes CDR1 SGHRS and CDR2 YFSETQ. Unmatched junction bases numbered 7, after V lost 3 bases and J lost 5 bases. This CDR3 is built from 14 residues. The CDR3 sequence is CASSWTGIGNEQYF. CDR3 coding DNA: TGCGCCAGCAGCTGGACAGGGATCGGCAACGAGCAGTACTTC.

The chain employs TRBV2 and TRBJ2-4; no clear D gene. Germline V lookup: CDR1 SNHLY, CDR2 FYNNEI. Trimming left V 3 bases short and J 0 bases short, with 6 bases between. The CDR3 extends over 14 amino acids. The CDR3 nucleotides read TGTGCCAGCAGTGATCCAGCAGCCAAAAACATTCAGTACTTC. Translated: CASSDPAAKNIQYF. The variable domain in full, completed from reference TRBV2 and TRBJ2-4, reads EPEVTQTPSHQVTQMGQEVILRCVPISNHLYFYWYRQILGQKVEFLVSFYNNEISEKSEIFDDQFSVERPDGSNFTLKIRSTKLEDSAMYFCASSDPAAKNIQYFGAGTRLSVL.

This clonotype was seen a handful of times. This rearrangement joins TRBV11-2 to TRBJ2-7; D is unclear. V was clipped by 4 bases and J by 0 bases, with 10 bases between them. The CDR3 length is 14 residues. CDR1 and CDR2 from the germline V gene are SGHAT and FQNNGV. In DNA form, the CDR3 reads TGTGCCAGCAGCTCCGGTGGTTTCTCCTACGAGCAGTACTTC. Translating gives CASSSGGFSYEQYF.

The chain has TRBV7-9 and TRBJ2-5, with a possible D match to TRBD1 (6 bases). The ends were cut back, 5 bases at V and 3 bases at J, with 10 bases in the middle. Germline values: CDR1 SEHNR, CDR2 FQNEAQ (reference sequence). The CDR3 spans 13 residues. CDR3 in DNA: TGTGCCAGCAGCCAGGGGCCGGAAGAGACCCAGTACTTC. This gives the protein CASSQGPEETQYF.

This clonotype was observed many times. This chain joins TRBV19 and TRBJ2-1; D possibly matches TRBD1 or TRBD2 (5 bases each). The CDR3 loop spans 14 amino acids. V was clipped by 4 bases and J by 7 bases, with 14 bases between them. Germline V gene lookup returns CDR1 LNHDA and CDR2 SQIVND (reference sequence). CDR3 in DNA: TGTGCCAGTAGTAACCGGGGCGCCAAAAATGAGCAGTTCTTC. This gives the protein CASSNRGAKNEQFF.

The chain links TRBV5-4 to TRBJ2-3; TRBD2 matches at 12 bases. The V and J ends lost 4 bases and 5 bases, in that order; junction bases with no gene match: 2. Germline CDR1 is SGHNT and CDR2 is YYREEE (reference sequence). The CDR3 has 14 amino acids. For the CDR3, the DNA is TGTGCCAGCAGCGAGACTAGCGGGGGAGATACGCAGTATTTT. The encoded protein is CASSETSGGDTQYF.

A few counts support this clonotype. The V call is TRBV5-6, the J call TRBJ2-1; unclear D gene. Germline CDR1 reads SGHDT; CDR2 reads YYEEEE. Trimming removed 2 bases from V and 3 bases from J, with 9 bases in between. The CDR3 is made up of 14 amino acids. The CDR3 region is CASSLGQFYNEQFF. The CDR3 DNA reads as TGTGCCAGCAGCTTAGGGCAGTTCTACAATGAGCAGTTCTTC.

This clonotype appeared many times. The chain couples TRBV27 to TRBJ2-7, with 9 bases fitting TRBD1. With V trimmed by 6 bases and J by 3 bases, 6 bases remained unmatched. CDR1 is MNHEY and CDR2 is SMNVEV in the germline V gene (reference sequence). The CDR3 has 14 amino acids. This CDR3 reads CASSETGGIYEQYF. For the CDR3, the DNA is TGTGCCAGCAGCGAAACAGGGGGCATCTACGAGCAGTACTTC.

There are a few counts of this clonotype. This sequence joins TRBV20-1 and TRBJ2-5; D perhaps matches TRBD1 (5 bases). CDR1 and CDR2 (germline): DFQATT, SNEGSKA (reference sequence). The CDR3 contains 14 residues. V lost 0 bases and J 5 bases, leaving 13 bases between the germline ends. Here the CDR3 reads CSARDPDSGETQYF. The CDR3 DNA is TGCAGTGCTAGAGATCCCGACAGTGGCGAGACCCAGTACTTC.

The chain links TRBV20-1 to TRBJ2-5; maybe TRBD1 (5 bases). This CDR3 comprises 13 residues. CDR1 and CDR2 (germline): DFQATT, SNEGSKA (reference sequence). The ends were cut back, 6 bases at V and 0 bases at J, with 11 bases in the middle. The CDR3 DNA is TGCAGTGCCAAGGGGCCCGACCAAGAGACCCAGTACTTC. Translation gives CSAKGPDQETQYF.

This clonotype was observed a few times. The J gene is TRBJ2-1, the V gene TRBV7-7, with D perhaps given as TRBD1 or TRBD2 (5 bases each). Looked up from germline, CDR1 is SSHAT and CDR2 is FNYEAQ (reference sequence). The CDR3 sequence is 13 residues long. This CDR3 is CVDSSGSYNEQFF. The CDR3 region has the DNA TGTGTCGACAGCAGCGGCTCCTACAATGAGCAGTTCTTC.

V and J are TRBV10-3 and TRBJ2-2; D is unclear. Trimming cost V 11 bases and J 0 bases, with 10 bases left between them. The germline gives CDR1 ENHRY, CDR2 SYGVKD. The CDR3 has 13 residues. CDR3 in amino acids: CAVVPSNTGELFF. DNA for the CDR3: TGTGCCGTCGTGCCTTCGAACACCGGGGAGCTGTTTTTT.

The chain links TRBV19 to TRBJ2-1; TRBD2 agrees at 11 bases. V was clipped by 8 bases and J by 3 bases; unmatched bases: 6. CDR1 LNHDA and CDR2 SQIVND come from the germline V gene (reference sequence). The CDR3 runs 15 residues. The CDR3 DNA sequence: TGTGCCAGTGGCGGGACTAGCGGTTACTACAATGAGCAGTTCTTC. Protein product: CASGGTSGYYNEQFF.

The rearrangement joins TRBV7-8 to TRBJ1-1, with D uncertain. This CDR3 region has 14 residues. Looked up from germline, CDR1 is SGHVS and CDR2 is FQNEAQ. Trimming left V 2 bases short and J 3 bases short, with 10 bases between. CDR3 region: CASSLLARDTEAFF. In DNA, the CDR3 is TGTGCCAGCAGCTTACTGGCGCGGGACACTGAAGCTTTCTTT. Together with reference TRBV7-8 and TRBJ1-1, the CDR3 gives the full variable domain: GAGVSQSPRYKVAKRGQDVALRCDPISGHVSLFWYQQALGQGPEFLTYFQNEAQLDKSGLPSDRFFAERPEGSVSTLKIQRTQQEDSAVYLCASSLLARDTEAFFGQGTRLTVV.

This CDR3 is CASSPEGPLGPGELFF. The CDR3 DNA sequence: TGCGCCAGCAGCCCGGAAGGGCCCCTAGGACCCGGGGAGCTGTTTTTT. The J gene is TRBJ2-2, the V gene TRBV5-1; D ambiguous. V gave up 4 bases and J gave up 6 bases, with 19 bases separating them. CDR1 and CDR2 (germline): SGHRS, YFSETQ. The CDR3 length is 16 residues.

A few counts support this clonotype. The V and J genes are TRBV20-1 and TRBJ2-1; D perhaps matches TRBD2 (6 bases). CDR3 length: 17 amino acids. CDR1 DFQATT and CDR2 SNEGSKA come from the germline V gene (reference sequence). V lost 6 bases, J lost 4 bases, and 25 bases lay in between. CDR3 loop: CSASSSAPGTFYNEQFF. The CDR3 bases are TGCAGTGCATCATCTTCCGCCCCCGGGACTTTTTACAATGAGCAGTTCTTC.

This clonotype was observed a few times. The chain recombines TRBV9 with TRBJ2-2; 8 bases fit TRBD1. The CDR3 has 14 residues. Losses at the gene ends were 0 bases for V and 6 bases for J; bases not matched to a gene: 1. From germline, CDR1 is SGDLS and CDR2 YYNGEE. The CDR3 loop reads CASSVEQGAGELFF. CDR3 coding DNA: TGTGCCAGCAGCGTAGAACAGGGGGCCGGGGAGCTGTTTTTT.

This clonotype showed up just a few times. This CDR3 is CASSDEGKITDTQYF. In DNA form, the CDR3 reads TGTGCCAGCAGTGACGAGGGGAAGATCACAGATACGCAGTATTTT. This sequence joins TRBV2 and TRBJ2-3; perhaps D is TRBD1 or TRBD2 (5 bases each). V lost 3 bases and J 2 bases, leaving 12 bases between the germline ends. This CDR3 is 15 amino acids long. From germline, CDR1 is SNHLY and CDR2 FYNNEI.

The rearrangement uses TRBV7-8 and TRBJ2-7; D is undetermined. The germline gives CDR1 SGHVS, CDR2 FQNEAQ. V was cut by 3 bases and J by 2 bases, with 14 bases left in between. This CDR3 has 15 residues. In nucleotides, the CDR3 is TGTGCCAGCAGCTTGACGGTCATAAGCCCCTACGAGCAGTACTTC. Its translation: CASSLTVISPYEQYF.

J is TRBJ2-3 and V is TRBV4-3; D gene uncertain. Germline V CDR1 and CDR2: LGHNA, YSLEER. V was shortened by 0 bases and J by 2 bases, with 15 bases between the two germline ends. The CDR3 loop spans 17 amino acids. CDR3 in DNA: TGCGCCAGCAGCCAAGATAAGCTAGAGGCCCCCACAGATACGCAGTATTTT. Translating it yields CASSQDKLEAPTDTQYF.

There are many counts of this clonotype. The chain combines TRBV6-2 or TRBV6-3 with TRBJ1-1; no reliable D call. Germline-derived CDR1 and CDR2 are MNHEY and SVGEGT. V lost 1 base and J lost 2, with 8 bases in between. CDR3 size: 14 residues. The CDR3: CASSYFGRNTEAFF. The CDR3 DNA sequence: TGTGCCAGCAGTTACTTTGGTAGAAACACTGAAGCTTTCTTT.

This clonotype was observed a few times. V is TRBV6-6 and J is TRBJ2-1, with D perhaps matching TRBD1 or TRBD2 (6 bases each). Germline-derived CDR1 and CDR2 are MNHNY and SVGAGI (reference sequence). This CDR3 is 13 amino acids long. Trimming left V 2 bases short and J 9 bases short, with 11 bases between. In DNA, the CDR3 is TGTGCCAGCAGTTACCCAGGAGGGGGTGAGCAGTTCTTC. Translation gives CASSYPGGGEQFF.

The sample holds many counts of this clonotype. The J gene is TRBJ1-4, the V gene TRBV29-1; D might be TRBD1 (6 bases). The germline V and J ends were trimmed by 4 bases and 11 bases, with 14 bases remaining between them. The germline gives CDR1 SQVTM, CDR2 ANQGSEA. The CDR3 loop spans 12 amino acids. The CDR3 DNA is TGCAGCGTTGCAATTAGGGGGAGGAAACTGTTTTTT. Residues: CSVAIRGRKLFF.

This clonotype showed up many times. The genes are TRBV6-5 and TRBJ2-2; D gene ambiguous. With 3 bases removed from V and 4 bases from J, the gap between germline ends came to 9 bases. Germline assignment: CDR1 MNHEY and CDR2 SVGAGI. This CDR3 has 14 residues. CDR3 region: CASSYYPATGELFF. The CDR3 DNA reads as TGTGCCAGCAGTTATTATCCAGCCACCGGGGAGCTGTTTTTT.

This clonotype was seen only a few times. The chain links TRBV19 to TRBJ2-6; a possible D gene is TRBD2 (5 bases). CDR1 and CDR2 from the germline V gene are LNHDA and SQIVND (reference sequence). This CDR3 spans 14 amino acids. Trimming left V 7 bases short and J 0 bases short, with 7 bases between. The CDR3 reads CASIGDSGANVLTF. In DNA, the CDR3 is TGTGCCAGTATCGGGGACTCTGGGGCCAACGTCCTGACTTTC.